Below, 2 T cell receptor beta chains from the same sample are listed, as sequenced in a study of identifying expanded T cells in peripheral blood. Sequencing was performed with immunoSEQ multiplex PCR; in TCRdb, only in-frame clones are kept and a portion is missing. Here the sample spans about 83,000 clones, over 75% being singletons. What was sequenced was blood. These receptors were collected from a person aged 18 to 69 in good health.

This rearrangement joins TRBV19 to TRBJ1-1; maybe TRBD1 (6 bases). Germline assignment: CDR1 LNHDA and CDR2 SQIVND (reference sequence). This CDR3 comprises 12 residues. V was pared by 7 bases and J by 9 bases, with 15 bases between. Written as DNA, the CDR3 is TGTGCCAGTATCTGGGAGGGACATCAAGCTTTCTTT. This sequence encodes CASIWEGHQAFF.

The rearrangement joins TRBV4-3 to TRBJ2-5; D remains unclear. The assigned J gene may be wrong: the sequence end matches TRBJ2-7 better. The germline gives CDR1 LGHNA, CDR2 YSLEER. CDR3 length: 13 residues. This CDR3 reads CASSQDRYYEQYF. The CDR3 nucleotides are TGCGCCAGCAGCCAAGACAGATATTACGAGCAGTACTTC.